The clone carrying this T cell receptor (beta chain) appeared many times. This entry belongs to a study of read filtering for tumor transcriptome and immune sequencing. Germline V gene lookup returns CDR1 MNHNY and CDR2 SVGAGI (reference sequence). The ends were cut back, 11 bases at V and 0 bases at J, with 18 bases in the middle. This CDR3 region has 15 residues. This library used roughly 400 ng RNA and molecular barcoded adaptors spanning alpha/delta and beta/gamma chains. One entry per CDR3 protein results from TCRdb running MiXCR on the reads. In the table there are approximately 58,000 distinct CDR3 sequences, 9% to 15% of which are singletons.

This receptor was obtained from a donor aged 40 or over with multiple myeloma. Sequencing input: a population of CD138-negative cells sorted from bone marrow. The chain has TRBV6-6 and TRBJ2-3; D tentatively fits TRBD1 or TRBD2 (5 bases each). The CDR3 DNA is TGTGCCGGGAATTATGGGGGTTCTAGCACAGATACGCAGTATTTT. Its translation is CAGNYGGSSTDTQYF.